One sample yielded the 30 T cell receptor beta chains listed below, sequenced in a study of cytomegalovirus exposure and HLA in healthy donors (dated by TCRdb to about 2017). The protocol used for the library was the immunoSEQ multiplex PCR assay. For the multiplex PCR, a mixture combining 60 forward primers for TCR Vbeta segments and 13 reverse primers for TCR Jbeta segments was used. This immuneACCESS table, as held by TCRdb, lists in-frame sequences with V and J called but not all clones. Of the missing ones, under half trace to an unresolved V gene in checked studies; the others have no known cause. This sample is represented by approximately 120,000 clones; around 80% of them were singletons. Together, the top ten hold roughly a tenth of the sample. Sequences were obtained from PBMCs. The receptors were gathered from a man aged 25-40 years in good health and CMV-seropositive.

This chain links TRBV7-2 with TRBJ2-7, with unresolved D. The germline V gene has CDR1 SGHTA and CDR2 FQGNSA. The CDR3 consists of 17 residues. Trimming shortened V by 3 bases and J by 0 bases, and 18 bases separated the two germline ends. In DNA form, the CDR3 reads TGTGCCAGCAGCTTGTCCCGCTTGGGCGCAACCTCCTACGAGCAGTACTTC. It is translated as CASSLSRLGATSYEQYF.

The chain joins TRBV4-2 to TRBJ2-1; tentative D call: TRBD2 (5 bases). Trimming took off 3 bases at V and 7 bases at J, with 19 bases between the two ends. The CDR3 spans 16 residues. Germline V gives CDR1 LGHNA, CDR2 YNFKEQ. The CDR3 loop reads CASSQTIVPPLNEQFF. Here the CDR3 DNA reads TGTGCCAGCAGCCAGACTATTGTACCCCCGTTAAATGAGCAGTTCTTC.

Here the CDR3 DNA reads TGCGCCAGTGACAGGTTTCCTGGGGCCAACGTCCTGACTTTC. This encodes CASDRFPGANVLTF. The chain combines TRBV5-1 with TRBJ2-6, with a tentative D call TRBD1 (6 bases). The CDR3 length is 14 residues. V was trimmed by 8 bases and J by 2 bases, leaving 11 bases between them. Germline V CDR1 and CDR2: SGHRS, YFSETQ.

The V and J genes are TRBV6-1 and TRBJ2-7; unclear D gene. The CDR3 consists of 12 residues. V lost 7 bases, J lost 6 bases, and 13 bases lay in between. Germline V CDR1 and CDR2: MNHNS, SASEGT. The CDR3 region is CASTVWSREQYF. CDR3 bases: TGTGCCAGCACCGTCTGGTCGCGCGAGCAGTACTTC.

The J gene is TRBJ1-3, the V gene TRBV30, with a weak D call TRBD1 (6 bases). The length of the CDR3 is 17 residues. Per the germline V gene, CDR1 is GTSNPN and CDR2 is SVGIG (reference sequence). Trimming shortened V by 1 base and J by 0 bases, and 16 bases separated the two germline ends. The CDR3, as DNA: TGTGCCTGGAGTGAACCCGACAGGAAACTCTCTGGAAACACCATATATTTT. Protein product: CAWSEPDRKLSGNTIYF. Variable domain in full (rest from reference TRBV30 and TRBJ1-3): SQTIHQWPATLVQPVGSPLSLECTVEGTSNPNLYWYRQAAGRGLQLLFYSVGIGQISSEVPQNLSASRPQDRQFILSSKKLLLSDSGFYLCAWSEPDRKLSGNTIYFGEGSWLTVV.

This clone was recorded many times. The rearrangement uses TRBV6-5 and TRBJ2-1; TRBD2 matches at 10 bases. The CDR3 totals 14 residues. CDR1 is MNHEY and CDR2 is SVGAGI in the germline V gene. Trimming at V came to 8 bases and at J to 5 bases, leaving 6 bases not matched to a gene. This chain's CDR3 is CASGASGSHNEQFF. The CDR3 DNA reads as TGTGCCAGCGGTGCTAGCGGGAGTCACAATGAGCAGTTCTTC.

The chain uses TRBV15 and TRBJ1-2; TRBD1 matches 8 bases. Trimming took 5 bases from V and 5 from J; bases not matched to a gene: 10. This CDR3 region has 15 residues. Germline CDR1 LNHNV, CDR2 YYDKDF (reference sequence). The CDR3 loop is CATSLRRTGRYGYTF. The CDR3 DNA follows: TGTGCCACCAGCCTACGTAGGACAGGGCGATATGGCTACACCTTC.

This clone turned up a few times. The J gene is TRBJ2-1, the V gene TRBV5-4; 11 positions match TRBD2. The germline V gene encodes CDR1 SGHNT and CDR2 YYREEE (reference sequence). V lost 4 bases, J lost 6 bases, and 9 bases stayed unmatched. This CDR3 is built from 16 residues. The CDR3 DNA reads as TGTGCCAGCAGCGGGGGGCTAGCGGGAGGTTCCAATGAGCAGTTCTTC. Encoded protein: CASSGGLAGGSNEQFF.

This chain connects TRBV7-8 to TRBJ2-7; 12 bases agree with TRBD2. This CDR3 spans 21 amino acids. Germline trimming cut 1 base from V and 6 bases from J; bases unmatched to any gene: 22. The germline V gene encodes CDR1 SGHVS and CDR2 FQNEAQ. CDR3 DNA: TGTGCCAGCAGCTTAGGCGGCTTTAGGCGGACTAGCGGGATCAGTAAGGGCGAGCAGTACTTC. Its translation: CASSLGGFRRTSGISKGEQYF.

The chain uses TRBV6-5 and TRBJ1-1; D remains ambiguous. The V gene lost 5 bases and the J gene lost 4 bases, with 14 bases spanning the gap. The germline gives CDR1 MNHEY, CDR2 SVGAGI. The CDR3 consists of 14 residues. The CDR3 sequence is CASSPRSSSTEAFF. In DNA form, the CDR3 reads TGTGCCAGCAGTCCCAGAAGTTCCAGCACTGAAGCTTTCTTT.

The chain carries TRBV27 and TRBJ2-7, with D possibly TRBD2 on 6 matching bases. The CDR3 has 13 amino acids. CDR1 is MNHEY and CDR2 is SMNVEV in the germline V gene (reference sequence). The V end lost 8 bases, the J end lost 0 bases, and 11 bases lay between the germline ends. Written as DNA, the CDR3 is TGTGCCAGCCGCGGGACGTCCTCCTACGAGCAGTACTTC. Its translation: CASRGTSSYEQYF.

The chain couples TRBV9 to TRBJ2-7; tentative D call: TRBD1 (5 bases). Trimming pared 0 bases from V and 2 bases from J, leaving 9 bases between. This CDR3 is 14 amino acids long. The germline V gene encodes CDR1 SGDLS and CDR2 YYNGEE. Written as DNA, the CDR3 is TGTGCCAGCAGCGTAGAGGGGTCCCCCTACGAGCAGTACTTC. It translates to CASSVEGSPYEQYF.

The gene calls are TRBV5-1 and TRBJ1-1, with TRBD1 matching 9 bases. Germline trimming cut 3 bases from V and 8 bases from J; bases unmatched to any gene: 2. The length of the CDR3 is 12 residues. Per germline, CDR1 SGHRS and CDR2 YFSETQ. The CDR3 DNA follows: TGCGCCAGCAGCTGGGACAGGGCGGAAGCTTTCTTT. It yields the protein CASSWDRAEAFF.

This chain links TRBV27 with TRBJ2-1; D possibly corresponds to TRBD2 (5 bases). Trimming took 10 bases from V and 4 from J, leaving 8 bases between them. CDR1 is MNHEY, CDR2 SMNVEV, per germline (reference sequence). The CDR3 length is 11 residues. The CDR3 loop is CAIRGYNEQFF. The CDR3 region has the DNA TGTGCCATCCGGGGTTACAATGAGCAGTTCTTC.

This clone was picked up a small number of times. The J gene is TRBJ1-2, the V gene TRBV5-4, with 10 bases fitting TRBD1. Germline CDR1 is SGHNT and CDR2 is YYREEE (reference sequence). Trimming took 4 bases from V and 4 from J; bases not matched to a gene: 10. CDR3 size: 16 residues. The CDR3 sequence is CASSIYTGTGVYGYTF. The CDR3 DNA reads as TGTGCCAGCAGCATCTACACCGGGACAGGGGTCTATGGCTACACCTTC. Using reference TRBV5-4 and TRBJ1-2 for the parts outside the CDR3, the full variable domain is ETGVTQSPTHLIKTRGQQVTLRCSSQSGHNTVSWYQQALGQGPQFIFQYYREEENGRGNFPPRFSGLQFPNYSSELNVNALELDDSALYLCASSIYTGTGVYGYTFGSGTRLTVV.

This chain uses TRBV27 with TRBJ1-5; 7 nucleotides align to TRBD1. V dropped 2 bases and J dropped 0; count of bases not matched to a gene: 16. CDR1 is MNHEY, CDR2 SMNVEV, per germline (reference sequence). This CDR3 comprises 20 residues. This CDR3 reads CASSLNEAGQNLYSNQPQHF. CDR3 coding DNA: TGTGCCAGCAGTTTAAATGAGGCGGGACAGAACTTATATAGCAATCAGCCCCAGCATTTT.

The V call is TRBV27, the J call TRBJ1-2, with TRBD1 identical over 8 bases. Germline trimming cut 3 bases from V and 8 bases from J; bases unmatched to any gene: 5. CDR3 length: 13 amino acids. CDR1 and CDR2 (germline): MNHEY, SMNVEV (reference sequence). CDR3 residues: CASSFRGRGGYTF. The CDR3 DNA reads as TGTGCCAGCAGTTTCAGGGGGCGCGGGGGCTACACCTTC.

The chain carries TRBV27 and TRBJ1-1; D is perhaps TRBD1 (5 bases). Looked up from germline, CDR1 is MNHEY and CDR2 is SMNVEV (reference sequence). The CDR3 runs to 13 residues. Trimming removed 3 bases at V and 5 bases at J, with 10 bases between. The CDR3 nucleotides read TGTGCCAGCAGTTTCTTGGGGGGGACTGAAGCTTTCTTT. Translating it yields CASSFLGGTEAFF.

The J gene is TRBJ2-7, the V gene TRBV11-2, with 14 positions matching TRBD2. The V segment lost 0 bases and the J segment 0 bases; nucleotides outside the gene matches: 1. Germline V gives CDR1 SGHAT, CDR2 FQNNGV. The CDR3 consists of 17 residues. The CDR3 loop is CASSLEGLAGVSYEQYF. In nucleotides, the CDR3 is TGTGCCAGCAGCTTAGAGGGACTAGCGGGAGTCTCCTACGAGCAGTACTTC. Full variable domain (outside the CDR3, taken from reference TRBV11-2 and TRBJ2-7): EAGVAQSPRYKIIEKRQSVAFWCNPISGHATLYWYQQILGQGPKLLIQFQNNGVVDDSQLPKDRFSAERLKGVDSTLKIQPAKLEDSAVYLCASSLEGLAGVSYEQYFGPGTRLTVT.

The rearrangement links TRBV28 to TRBJ1-4; D uncertain. The ends were cut back, 3 bases at V and 6 bases at J, with 8 bases in the middle. The CDR3 length is 13 residues. CDR1 and CDR2 from the germline V gene are MDHEN and SYDVKM. For the CDR3, the DNA is TGTGCCAGCAGTTTGTGGGGAGATGAAAAACTGTTTTTT. This translates into CASSLWGDEKLFF. Full variable domain (outside the CDR3, taken from reference TRBV28 and TRBJ1-4): DVKVTQSSRYLVKRTGEKVFLECVQDMDHENMFWYRQDPGLGLRLIYFSYDVKMKEKGDIPEGYSVSREKKERFSLILESASTNQTSMYLCASSLWGDEKLFFGSGTQLSVL.

This clone was counted once. The chain uses TRBV6-9 and TRBJ1-1, with D possibly matching TRBD1 (5 bases). In germline, CDR1 is MNHGY, CDR2 SVAAGI. The ends were cut back, 4 bases at V and 4 bases at J, with 16 bases in the middle. The CDR3 is made up of 15 amino acids. The CDR3 sequence: CASSCNPDSSTEAFF. The DNA for the CDR3 is TGTGCCAGCAGTTGCAACCCCGACAGCAGCACTGAAGCTTTCTTT.

V is TRBV28 and J is TRBJ1-2; 7 bases align to TRBD1. Per germline, CDR1 MDHEN and CDR2 SYDVKM. V was clipped by 4 bases and J by 4 bases; unmatched bases: 3. The CDR3 sequence is 13 residues long. CDR3 coding DNA: TGTGCCAGCAGTTACCAGGGGGGCTATGGCTACACCTTC. Its translation is CASSYQGGYGYTF.

The chain combines TRBV7-8 with TRBJ2-5; D gene ambiguous. CDR1 is SGHVS and CDR2 is FQNEAQ in the germline V gene. The germline V and J ends were trimmed by 5 bases and 1 base, with 17 bases remaining between them. The CDR3 is 16 residues long. The CDR3 sequence: CASSPKAVYSQETQYF. For the CDR3, the DNA is TGTGCCAGCAGCCCAAAAGCCGTGTACAGCCAAGAGACCCAGTACTTC. The variable domain in full, completed from reference TRBV7-8 and TRBJ2-5, reads GAGVSQSPRYKVAKRGQDVALRCDPISGHVSLFWYQQALGQGPEFLTYFQNEAQLDKSGLPSDRFFAERPEGSVSTLKIQRTQQEDSAVYLCASSPKAVYSQETQYFGPGTRLLVL.

J is TRBJ2-7 and V is TRBV27, with 7 bases aligning to TRBD2. Trimming cost V 2 bases and J 6 bases; bases outside gene matches: 4. Germline V gene data show CDR1 as MNHEY and CDR2 as SMNVEV (reference sequence). This CDR3 has 13 residues. For the CDR3, the DNA is TGTGCCAGCAGTTTAGGGCTAGCGGTCGAGCAGTACTTC. It yields the protein CASSLGLAVEQYF.

This sequence joins TRBV30 and TRBJ2-1, with TRBD1 as a possible D gene (5 bases). With 1 base removed from V and 2 bases from J, the gap between germline ends came to 12 bases. Germline-derived CDR1 and CDR2 are GTSNPN and SVGIG (reference sequence). This CDR3 contains 15 residues. CDR3 coding DNA: TGTGCCTGGAGTGGTGGGGCAGGGCCCTACAATGAGCAGTTCTTC. Translated: CAWSGGAGPYNEQFF.

V and J are TRBV4-1 and TRBJ2-5, with TRBD2 as a possible D gene (5 bases). CDR1 MGHRA and CDR2 YSYEKL come from the germline V gene. The CDR3 covers 14 residues. V was clipped by 1 base and J by 4 bases, with 10 bases between them. CDR3 DNA: TGCGCCAGCAGCCAAGCGGAGAGGGCAGAGACCCAGTACTTC. This codes for CASSQAERAETQYF.

In this sample, this clone turned up a few times. This chain links TRBV30 with TRBJ2-1; no reliable D call. The CDR3 covers 15 residues. The V end was cut by 1 base, the J end by 2 bases, with 12 bases between. Germline CDR1 is GTSNPN and CDR2 is SVGIG (reference sequence). CDR3 region: CAWSDRSPTYNEQFF. The CDR3 bases are TGTGCCTGGAGTGACCGGAGCCCCACCTACAATGAGCAGTTCTTC.

The CDR3 bases are TGTGCCATCAGTAGCAGAGACTCTAACTATGGCTACACCTTC. Protein product: CAISSRDSNYGYTF. The chain recombines TRBV10-3 with TRBJ1-2; no clear D gene. CDR1 and CDR2 (germline): ENHRY, SYGVKD. The CDR3 is 14 amino acids. V was pared by 5 bases and J by 0 bases, with 10 bases between.

The J gene is TRBJ2-7, the V gene TRBV7-6; D unclear. This CDR3 spans 14 amino acids. CDR1 and CDR2 from the germline V gene are SGHVS and FNYEAQ. The ends were cut back, 2 bases at V and 6 bases at J, with 14 bases in the middle. The CDR3 sequence is CASSLSPRSGEQYF. The CDR3 nucleotides are TGTGCCAGCAGCTTATCCCCTCGGTCCGGCGAGCAGTACTTC. Drawing the rest from reference TRBV7-6 and TRBJ2-7, the complete variable domain is GAGVSQSPRYKVTKRGQDVALRCDPISGHVSLYWYRQALGQGPEFLTYFNYEAQQDKSGLPNDRFSAERPEGSISTLTIQRTEQRDSAMYRCASSLSPRSGEQYFGPGTRLTVT.

Ten or more counts support this clone. V and J are TRBV6-5 and TRBJ1-2, with TRBD1 as a possible D gene (5 bases). Trimming left V 8 bases short and J 5 bases short, with 12 bases between. The germline V gene has CDR1 MNHEY and CDR2 SVGAGI. The CDR3 is 12 residues long. This CDR3 reads CASGHPLYGYTF. CDR3 nucleotide sequence: TGTGCCAGCGGACACCCCCTGTATGGCTACACCTTC.